The 24 T cell receptor beta chains below were found in one sample sequenced in a study of early stage breast cancer tumors. Repertoires were generated with immunoSEQ multiplex PCR, while TCRdb's copy carries only in-frame clones and drops some. Of about 51,000 clones listed, about three quarters are singletons. The sequenced material came from blood. These receptors all stem from a person aged 35-49 years with breast cancer.

The CDR3: CASSQGTGGVNEQFF. DNA of the CDR3: TGTGCCAGCAGCCAAGGGACAGGGGGGGTCAATGAGCAGTTCTTC. V is TRBV4-2 and J is TRBJ2-1; TRBD1 matches 10 bases. CDR1 LGHNA and CDR2 YNFKEQ come from the germline V gene. The V and J ends lost 1 base and 6 bases, in that order; junction bases with no gene match: 3. The CDR3 consists of 15 residues.

This clone was picked up one time. The rearrangement joins TRBV6-6 to TRBJ2-5; 9 bases are shared with TRBD1. CDR3 length: 14 residues. The V gene end was trimmed by 7 bases and the J gene end by 4 bases; junction bases not matched to a gene: 7. Germline loops: CDR1 MNHNY, CDR2 SVGAGI (reference sequence). The CDR3 loop is CASTDRGGRETQYF. The CDR3 nucleotides read TGTGCCAGCACCGACAGGGGGGGAAGAGAGACCCAGTACTTC.

The rearrangement uses TRBV5-1 and TRBJ1-4; a weak D match, TRBD1 (6 bases). The germline V and J ends were trimmed by 4 bases and 6 bases, with 13 bases remaining between them. The CDR3 runs to 14 residues. Germline CDR1 and CDR2: SGHRS and YFSETQ. The CDR3 reads CASSRQGPHEKLFF. CDR3 DNA: TGCGCCAGCAGCCGTCAGGGGCCCCATGAAAAACTGTTTTTT.

This clone was counted only a few times. The chain uses TRBV19 and TRBJ2-7; possibly TRBD1 for D (6 bases). The length of the CDR3 is 15 residues. V shed 1 base and J shed 0 bases, with 10 bases lying between them. Germline V gives CDR1 LNHDA, CDR2 SQIVND (reference sequence). CDR3 in DNA: TGTGCCAGTAGTATAGGGGCGGACAGCTCCTACGAGCAGTACTTC. This translates into CASSIGADSSYEQYF.

V and J are TRBV7-9 and TRBJ1-1; unclear D gene. V shed 8 bases and J shed 7 bases, with 11 bases lying between them. Germline-derived CDR1 and CDR2 are SEHNR and FQNEAQ (reference sequence). The CDR3 length is 11 residues. The CDR3 DNA is TGTGCCAGCCGAGATAGTAGTGAAGCTTTCTTT. As protein: CASRDSSEAFF.

The chain carries TRBV21-1 and TRBJ2-7; the table names TRBD1, a call not compared with the DNA. TRBV21-1 counts as a pseudogene. The CDR3 runs to 14 residues. The CDR3: CASSSQVIWDEQYF. The CDR3 coding sequence is TGTGCCAGCAGCTCTCAGGTAATCTGGGACGAGCAGTACTTC.

This clone has only a few counts. The chain links TRBV2 to TRBJ1-2; D might be TRBD1 (5 bases). The V end lost 5 bases, the J end lost 4 bases, and 14 bases lay between the germline ends. The CDR3 sequence is 14 residues long. Per the germline V gene, CDR1 is SNHLY and CDR2 is FYNNEI. The CDR3 DNA sequence: TGTGCCAGCAGTTCGACAGACGTCCCCTATGGCTACACCTTC. It yields the protein CASSSTDVPYGYTF. The full variable domain, completed using reference TRBV2 and TRBJ1-2, is EPEVTQTPSHQVTQMGQEVILRCVPISNHLYFYWYRQILGQKVEFLVSFYNNEISEKSEIFDDQFSVERPDGSNFTLKIRSTKLEDSAMYFCASSSTDVPYGYTFGSGTRLTVV.

The rearrangement joins TRBV6-4 to TRBJ1-2, with TRBD1 as a possible D gene (6 bases). The CDR3 sequence is 14 residues long. V shed 2 bases and J shed 5 bases, with 12 bases lying between them. Germline V gene lookup returns CDR1 MRHNA and CDR2 SNTAGT. The CDR3 sequence is CASSDGDTGYGYTF. The CDR3 DNA is TGTGCCAGCAGTGACGGGGACACCGGGTATGGCTACACCTTC.

This clone turned up a few times. The genes are TRBV19 and TRBJ2-5, with 16 bases lining up with TRBD2. V lost 5 bases to trimming and J lost 2 bases; unmatched junction nucleotides: 11. CDR1 and CDR2 from the germline V gene are LNHDA and SQIVND (reference sequence). CDR3 length: 19 residues. CDR3 coding DNA: TGTGCCAGTAGTGAAAGAATGGGACTAGCGGGAGGGCAGCAAGAGACCCAGTACTTC. Protein product: CASSERMGLAGGQQETQYF.

The chain is built from TRBV6-4 and TRBJ2-7; D is tentatively TRBD1 or TRBD2 (5 bases each). From germline, CDR1 is MRHNA and CDR2 SNTAGT. This CDR3 contains 14 residues. The V end lost 8 bases, the J end lost 3 bases, and 17 bases lay between the germline ends. The CDR3 DNA reads as TGTGCCAGCGGACCGGGACCCTCGGGCTACGAGCAGTACTTC. The encoded protein is CASGPGPSGYEQYF.

The chain is built from TRBV7-3 and TRBJ2-1, with D tentatively TRBD1 (6 bases). The CDR3 runs 13 residues. Trimming cost V 1 base and J 10 bases, with 11 bases left between them. From germline, CDR1 is SGHTA and CDR2 FQGTGA. The CDR3 coding sequence is TGTGCCAGCAGCTTAATTACAGGGTACGAGCAGTTCTTC. Residues: CASSLITGYEQFF.

This sequence joins TRBV6-5 and TRBJ1-5, with a tentative D call TRBD1 (6 bases). This CDR3 comprises 14 residues. The V and J ends lost 3 bases and 5 bases respectively, with 11 bases between them. The germline V gene encodes CDR1 MNHEY and CDR2 SVGAGI. In DNA, the CDR3 is TGTGCCAGCAGTTATCAAGGGGGTCATCAGCCCCAGCATTTT. This gives the protein CASSYQGGHQPQHF.

The chain links TRBV6-1 to TRBJ2-2; 10 nucleotides line up with TRBD2. Germline CDR1 MNHNS, CDR2 SASEGT. The CDR3 runs 14 residues. After removal of 11 bases from V and 7 bases from J, the junction contained 10 bases not matched to a gene. CDR3 nucleotide sequence: TGTGCCGCCCGGACTAGCGGTTACAGCGGGGAGCTGTTTTTT. Protein product: CAARTSGYSGELFF.

The rearrangement links TRBV7-2 to TRBJ2-7; D is unresolved. The CDR3 has 12 residues. From germline, CDR1 is SGHTA and CDR2 FQGNSA. V gave up 8 bases and J gave up 3 bases, with 11 bases separating them. The CDR3 DNA is TGTGCCAGCTCCGCTTACGTCTACGAGCAGTACTTC. It is translated as CASSAYVYEQYF.

The table lists this clone with a count of one. CDR3 loop: CASSFGGELFF. In DNA form, the CDR3 reads TGTGCCAGCTCATTCGGAGGGGAGCTGTTTTTT. V is TRBV6-1 and J is TRBJ2-2; D gene unclear. Trimming cost V 8 bases and J 8 bases, with 9 bases left between them. Germline values: CDR1 MNHNS, CDR2 SASEGT. The CDR3 sequence is 11 residues long.

The V gene is TRBV21-1, the J gene TRBJ2-1; the D segment call TRBD2 is taken from the table without a DNA check. TRBV21-1 is listed as a pseudogene. The CDR3 consists of 16 residues. The CDR3 DNA reads as TGTGCCAGCAGCAAATTTCGGCGGGATGATCACAATGAGCAGTTCTTC. Translated, it gives CASSKFRRDDHNEQFF.

The J gene is TRBJ2-3, the V gene TRBV27; D not certain. This CDR3 is 13 amino acids long. Germline CDR1 MNHEY, CDR2 SMNVEV (reference sequence). The V end lost 5 bases, the J end lost 6 bases, and 12 bases lay between the germline ends. The CDR3 reads CASSRAIVDTQYF. CDR3 coding DNA: TGTGCCAGCAGTCGGGCTATTGTCGATACGCAGTATTTT.

This clone was found once. The rearrangement joins TRBV2 to TRBJ2-1; maybe TRBD1 (6 bases). Germline-derived CDR1 and CDR2 are SNHLY and FYNNEI. The CDR3 loop spans 14 amino acids. Trimming took off 6 bases at V and 1 base at J, with 10 bases between the two ends. The CDR3 sequence is CASREQGSYNEQFF. CDR3 nucleotides: TGTGCCAGCAGGGAGCAGGGGTCCTACAATGAGCAGTTCTTC.

V gene TRBV30 combines with J gene TRBJ2-5, with D possibly matching TRBD2 (5 bases). The length of the CDR3 is 12 residues. CDR1 GTSNPN and CDR2 SVGIG come from the germline V gene (reference sequence). Trimming took off 4 bases at V and 1 base at J, with 7 bases between the two ends. DNA for the CDR3: TGTGCCTGGACGAGGGTCCAAGAGACCCAGTACTTC. This gives the protein CAWTRVQETQYF.

The CDR3 protein is CASRRLAGPGDTQYF. Here the CDR3 DNA reads TGTGCCAGCAGAAGACTAGCGGGTCCGGGAGATACGCAGTATTTT. The rearrangement links TRBV6-1 to TRBJ2-3; 10 bases fit TRBD2. The CDR3 runs 15 residues. With V trimmed by 6 bases and J by 5 bases, 8 bases remained unmatched. The germline V gene encodes CDR1 MNHNS and CDR2 SASEGT.

This clone has just a few counts. V is TRBV2 and J is TRBJ2-7; 11 positions match TRBD2. From germline, CDR1 is SNHLY and CDR2 FYNNEI. V lost 8 bases, J lost 4 bases, and 10 bases stayed unmatched. The CDR3 length is 15 residues. CDR3 sequence (DNA): TGTGCCAGCGAGTCGACGGGACTAGCGGCTTACGAGCAGTACTTC. Amino acid sequence: CASESTGLAAYEQYF.

J is TRBJ1-1 and V is TRBV10-3; no reliable D call. The CDR3 is 15 amino acids. The V end was cut by 6 bases, the J end by 4 bases, with 18 bases between. Germline V gene data show CDR1 as ENHRY and CDR2 as SYGVKD. The CDR3 DNA reads TGTGCCATCAGAAAGCCCGAGGAGGGCGGCACTGAAGCTTTCTTT. Protein sequence: CAIRKPEEGGTEAFF.

This chain joins TRBV9 and TRBJ2-3, with a possible D match to TRBD1 (5 bases). The V gene lost 0 bases and the J gene lost 0 bases, with 8 bases spanning the gap. CDR1 SGDLS and CDR2 YYNGEE come from the germline V gene. The CDR3 spans 15 residues. CDR3 amino acids: CASSVGGGSTDTQYF. DNA for the CDR3: TGTGCCAGCAGCGTAGGGGGCGGAAGCACAGATACGCAGTATTTT.

The rearrangement links TRBV19 to TRBJ2-7; 8 positions agree with TRBD2. The CDR3 contains 14 residues. CDR1 is LNHDA, CDR2 SQIVND, per germline (reference sequence). V lost 3 bases and J lost 2; bases outside the gene matches: 3. CDR3 nucleotide sequence: TGTGCCAGTAGTATGAGCGGGAGTACCTACGAGCAGTACTTC. It codes for CASSMSGSTYEQYF.